The present TCR gamma chain was sequenced within a study of γδ T cells in repeated Plasmodium falciparum infection (dated by TCRdb to the early 2020s). Study-level background: The natural-infection arm enrolled Malian children exposed to intense seasonal malaria transmission, compared against age and gender matched Australian children. The study examined how repeated Plasmodium falciparum infection shapes the human gammadelta T cell repertoire, using natural infection in Mali and controlled human malaria infection. Malian gammadelta TCR repertoires were analysed cross-sectionally during no-transmission periods and longitudinally across acute febrile malaria episodes. Five malaria-naive U.S. adults underwent four controlled human malaria infections by bites from P. falciparum NF54-infected Anopheles stephensi mosquitoes over approximately 640 days. Controlled-infection subjects were sampled at baseline, immediately before selected infections, and 21 days after each infection.

Based on the germline V gene (reference sequence), the CDR1 and CDR2 sequences are GITISATS and ISYDGTV. Reading from cysteine to phenylalanine, the CDR3 counts 11 amino acids. Just CDR3 DNA is preserved here, 33 bases in frame from base 1. There are many counts of this clone. The antigen it recognizes is unknown. TCRdb attributes to this sequence the protein of a much larger clone, which differs from the DNA translation at residue 9; a read error is likely, and the protein displayed is translated from the DNA. For bulk TCR repertoire analysis, Vgamma9/Vdelta2+ and Vdelta2-negative gammadelta T cell populations were flow-sorted out of peripheral blood mononuclear cells. Results and caveats for the whole study, not just this receptor: Generalizability was limited because the Malian cohort was drawn from a small rural village of predominantly one ethnic group. In Vdelta2-negative, largely Vdelta1+, gammadelta TCR repertoires, repeated controlled infections appeared to drive waves of new clonotype selection. The controlled-infection cohort was small, limiting analysis of inter-individual variability in gammadelta T cell responses. Compared with Australian children, Malian children appeared to have Vdelta2-negative gammadelta TCR repertoires that were more clonally expanded, less diverse and less shared. Across time and infection, the Vgamma9/Vdelta2+ TCR repertoires showed a highly stable polyclonal makeup, with many TCRgamma sequences overlapping between individuals.

Libraries were constructed by multiplex PCR. This sample was sequenced with an Illumina MiSeq. Every sorted gammadelta T cell sample had both its TCR gamma (TRG) and TCR delta (TRD) chains sequenced. The study's own analysis went as follows. The repertoire analyses drew on clonotype tree plots, the accumulated frequency of the top 20 clonotypes, and diversity index (DI) and D75 metrics. TCRdb reran clone calling on the public reads with CATT; rows sharing one DNA sequence were then combined. TCRdb assigned the V and J calls; the authors' analysis was not used. The sample yields 25,000 to 35,000 gamma-chain clones; roughly 1.4% were counted once. Approximately 19% of the sample is held by the ten biggest clonotypes.

This TCR came from a pool of human donors (malaria-infected and uninfected, not separated). A V gene of TRGV9 was called, but no J gene was assigned. Sequencing was carried out using gamma-delta T cells from blood. In nucleotides, the sequence is TGTGCCTTGTGGGAGGTGATGAAGAGACTCTTT. Its protein is CALWEVMKRLF.